These 28 T cell receptor beta chains share one sample of origin, sequenced in a study of post-analysis software for immune sequencing data. cDNA libraries of TCR beta carried unique molecular identifiers. One entry per CDR3 protein results from TCRdb running MiXCR on the PCR reads. The data hold roughly 600,000 distinct CDR3 sequences, with roughly 45% observed a single time. For these TCRs, the target antigens are not known. Findings of the study overall: Patients had higher frequencies than controls of roughly 5 TRBV segments, including TRBV5-6, TRBV5-1 and TRBV20-1.

Input material: blood. The receptors come from a girl aged 5-17 years with multiple sclerosis.

This clonotype was seen only a few times. The chain employs TRBV12-3 or TRBV12-4 and TRBJ2-5, with TRBD1 matching over 9 bases. CDR3 length: 16 amino acids. Trimming cost V 6 bases and J 2 bases; bases outside gene matches: 10. The CDR3 region has the DNA TGTGCCAGCAGCCGCCCGGGACAGGGTCTTCAAGAGACCCAGTACTTC. It codes for CASSRPGQGLQETQYF.

V is TRBV28 and J is TRBJ2-7; D possibly uses TRBD1 or TRBD2 (6 bases each). Trimming took off 7 bases at V and 2 bases at J, with 15 bases between the two ends. The CDR3 spans 14 residues. Germline-derived CDR1 and CDR2 are MDHEN and SYDVKM. CDR3 residues: CASISGAATYEQYF. The CDR3 DNA reads TGTGCCAGCATATCGGGGGCAGCAACCTACGAGCAGTACTTC.

The CDR3 region is CASSRRPISNYGYTF. Written as DNA, the CDR3 is TGTGCCAGCAGTAGACGACCGATCTCTAACTATGGCTACACCTTC. The V and J genes are TRBV6-5 and TRBJ1-2; D ambiguous. CDR1 and CDR2 (germline): MNHEY, SVGAGI. The CDR3 spans 15 residues. Trimming removed 5 bases from V and 0 bases from J, with 13 bases in between.

The genes are TRBV7-9 and TRBJ2-7; the match to TRBD1 covers 8 bases. The CDR3 is 13 residues long. J gave up 3 bases and V 3 bases, and 1 base lay outside the gene matches. Germline CDR1 SEHNR, CDR2 FQNEAQ (reference sequence). The chain's CDR3 is CASSLTGVYEQYF. Here the CDR3 DNA reads TGTGCCAGCAGCTTGACAGGGGTCTACGAGCAGTACTTC.

This clonotype was seen just once. V and J are TRBV18 and TRBJ2-3; unclear D gene. Trimming removed 6 bases from V and 0 bases from J, with 16 bases in between. CDR1 is KGHSH, CDR2 LQKENI, per germline. This CDR3 has 16 amino acids. CDR3 region: CASSYHRISSTDTQYF. The CDR3 nucleotides read TGTGCCAGCTCGTATCATAGGATATCTAGCACAGATACGCAGTATTTT.

The chain carries TRBV7-8 and TRBJ1-1, with TRBD1 matching 10 bases. Trimming cost V 5 bases and J 1 base; bases outside gene matches: 10. Germline CDR1 reads SGHVS; CDR2 reads FQNEAQ. This CDR3 spans 17 amino acids. CDR3 in amino acids: CASSPTGGPTSNTEAFF. The CDR3 region has the DNA TGTGCCAGCAGCCCGACAGGGGGCCCAACTTCGAACACTGAAGCTTTCTTT. Filled out from reference TRBV7-8 and TRBJ1-1, the complete variable domain reads GAGVSQSPRYKVAKRGQDVALRCDPISGHVSLFWYQQALGQGPEFLTYFQNEAQLDKSGLPSDRFFAERPEGSVSTLKIQRTQQEDSAVYLCASSPTGGPTSNTEAFFGQGTRLTVV.

The J gene is TRBJ2-1, the V gene TRBV29-1; the D is unclear. With 4 bases removed from V and 6 bases from J, the gap between germline ends came to 13 bases. The germline gives CDR1 SQVTM, CDR2 ANQGSEA. CDR3 length: 13 residues. The DNA for the CDR3 is TGCAGCGTTGGACTTACCGCCGGCAATGAGCAGTTCTTC. Encoded protein: CSVGLTAGNEQFF.

This clonotype was seen a few times. This chain joins TRBV12-3 or TRBV12-4 and TRBJ2-1; no firm D call. V was trimmed by 3 bases and J by 11 bases, leaving 17 bases between them. The CDR3 covers 14 residues. The CDR3: CASSFIGPNFQQFF. The CDR3 DNA reads as TGTGCCAGCAGTTTCATAGGACCCAATTTTCAGCAGTTCTTC.

This clonotype was picked up one time. The V and J genes are TRBV6-1 and TRBJ2-5; tentative D call: TRBD2 (7 bases). CDR1 MNHNS and CDR2 SASEGT come from the germline V gene. There are 16 residues in the CDR3. The V and J ends lost 1 base and 5 bases respectively, with 17 bases between them. CDR3 protein: CASSEVTGGGRETQYF. In DNA form, the CDR3 reads TGTGCCAGCAGTGAAGTCACGGGCGGGGGCCGGGAGACCCAGTACTTC.

The V gene is TRBV4-2, the J gene TRBJ2-3; 9 bases match TRBD2. The CDR3 is 16 amino acids. V trimming: 0 bases; J trimming: 4 bases; junction bases outside the gene matches: 5. Germline V lookup: CDR1 LGHNA, CDR2 YNFKEQ. CDR3 DNA: TGTGCCAGCAGCCAAGATGAGCGGGAGGCGGCAGATACGCAGTATTTT. This encodes CASSQDEREAADTQYF.

This clonotype has a single count. The rearrangement uses TRBV18 and TRBJ1-1; D is possibly TRBD1 (5 bases). Trimming removed 6 bases at V and 1 base at J, with 15 bases between. CDR3 size: 15 residues. Germline V gives CDR1 KGHSH, CDR2 LQKENI. The CDR3 coding sequence is TGTGCCAGCTCTTCCGGGGGGGGTTCGAACACTGAAGCTTTCTTT. Translation: CASSSGGGSNTEAFF.

J is TRBJ2-5 and V is TRBV6-5, with D unresolved. The CDR3 is made up of 14 amino acids. From germline, CDR1 is MNHEY and CDR2 SVGAGI. Deletions cut 0 bases from V and 5 bases from J, with 10 bases between. CDR3 bases: TGTGCCAGCAGTTACTCGCCTAGATCGGAGACCCAGTACTTC. It is translated as CASSYSPRSETQYF.

The chain is built from TRBV12-3 or TRBV12-4 and TRBJ2-2; a weak D match, TRBD1 (6 bases). Trimming shortened V by 2 bases and J by 4 bases, and 11 bases separated the two germline ends. The CDR3 runs to 15 residues. CDR3 in DNA: TGTGCCAGCAGTTTAAGGCACAGGGCCACCGGGGAGCTGTTTTTT. It codes for CASSLRHRATGELFF.

The V gene is TRBV29-1, the J gene TRBJ2-5; D possibly corresponds to TRBD2 (6 bases). Germline CDR1 and CDR2: SQVTM and ANQGSEA. There are 14 residues in the CDR3. Trimming left V 6 bases short and J 5 bases short, with 19 bases between. The CDR3 is CSVYTGSGGETQYF. The CDR3 region has the DNA TGCAGCGTATACACAGGTTCCGGGGGTGAGACCCAGTACTTC.

This clonotype has just a few counts. V and J are TRBV4-1 and TRBJ2-6, with 10 nucleotides matching TRBD1. The germline CDR1 and CDR2 sequences are MGHRA and YSYEKL. The CDR3 extends over 19 amino acids. Germline trimming cut 0 bases from V and 0 bases from J; bases unmatched to any gene: 5. The DNA of the CDR3 is TGCGCCAGCAGCCAAGAAAGCCGGGACAGGGGCTCTGGGGCCAACGTCCTGACTTTC. Translated, it gives CASSQESRDRGSGANVLTF.

The chain is built from TRBV29-1 and TRBJ2-5; a possible D gene is TRBD2 (5 bases). The CDR3 has 12 residues. Trimming left V 6 bases short and J 9 bases short, with 17 bases between. Germline values: CDR1 SQVTM, CDR2 ANQGSEA. Here the CDR3 DNA reads TGCAGCGTATCCCGCGGGTACCAGTCCCAGTACTTC. It encodes CSVSRGYQSQYF.

The rearrangement links TRBV5-6 to TRBJ1-1; unclear D gene. There are 15 residues in the CDR3. Between the trimmed V and J ends, which lost 3 bases and 0 bases, there was a span of 12 bases. Germline V gene data show CDR1 as SGHDT and CDR2 as YYEEEE. In nucleotides, the CDR3 is TGTGCCAGCAGCTGGGGTAGGGCCTTGAACACTGAAGCTTTCTTT. It specifies CASSWGRALNTEAFF.

CDR3 in amino acids: CASSQTSGNSYEQYF. CDR3 bases: TGCGCCAGCAGCCAGACTAGCGGGAATTCCTACGAGCAGTACTTC. The chain combines TRBV4-1 with TRBJ2-7, with 11 bases lining up with TRBD2. The CDR3 sequence is 15 residues long. Germline CDR1 reads MGHRA; CDR2 reads YSYEKL. Trimming at V came to 3 bases and at J to 1 base, leaving 2 bases not matched to a gene.

The chain recombines TRBV5-1 with TRBJ2-5, with D perhaps being TRBD1 or TRBD2 (5 bases each). CDR1 is SGHRS, CDR2 YFSETQ, per germline. The CDR3 covers 15 residues. The germline V and J ends were trimmed by 0 bases and 1 base, with 10 bases remaining between them. CDR3 amino acids: CASSLVGRSQETQYF. CDR3 DNA sequence: TGCGCCAGCAGCTTGGTGGGACGGTCCCAAGAGACCCAGTACTTC.

V usage is TRBV7-9 and J usage is TRBJ2-1; D gene unclear. In germline, CDR1 is SEHNR, CDR2 FQNEAQ (reference sequence). CDR3 size: 13 residues. V lost 2 bases and J lost 3, with 5 bases in between. Here the CDR3 DNA reads TGTGCCAGCAGCTTAAGGGTCTACAATGAGCAGTTCTTC. This encodes CASSLRVYNEQFF.

The chain couples TRBV29-1 to TRBJ2-6; tentatively, D is TRBD1 (5 bases). V was cut by 4 bases and J by 0 bases, with 16 bases left in between. Germline assignment: CDR1 SQVTM and CDR2 ANQGSEA. This CDR3 has 17 amino acids. The CDR3 sequence is CSVGGGHGNSGANVLTF. The DNA for the CDR3 is TGCAGCGTTGGGGGCGGACACGGAAACTCTGGGGCCAACGTCCTGACTTTC.

This chain uses TRBV5-4 with TRBJ2-3; 9 bases are a match to TRBD2. The CDR3 contains 16 residues. Germline-derived CDR1 and CDR2 are SGHNT and YYREEE (reference sequence). V lost 5 bases to trimming and J lost 6 bases; unmatched junction nucleotides: 13. CDR3 protein: CASSPGLAPRDDTQYF. CDR3 DNA: TGTGCCAGCAGTCCGGGACTAGCTCCGCGAGACGATACGCAGTATTTT. Based on the CDR3 plus reference TRBV5-4 and TRBJ2-3, the full variable domain is ETGVTQSPTHLIKTRGQQVTLRCSSQSGHNTVSWYQQALGQGPQFIFQYYREEENGRGNFPPRFSGLQFPNYSSELNVNALELDDSALYLCASSPGLAPRDDTQYFGPGTRLTVL.

The chain has TRBV12-3 or TRBV12-4 and TRBJ2-7; 14 nucleotides match TRBD2. The CDR3 loop spans 15 amino acids. V was clipped by 5 bases and J by 6 bases; unmatched bases: 6. CDR3 nucleotides: TGTGCCAGCAGTCGTGGACTAGCGGGAGGAGCCGAGCAGTACTTC. Residues: CASSRGLAGGAEQYF.

The chain combines TRBV20-1 with TRBJ2-3, with 8 positions matching TRBD2. This CDR3 is built from 16 residues. The V segment lost 6 bases and the J segment 0 bases; nucleotides outside the gene matches: 11. From germline, CDR1 is DFQATT and CDR2 SNEGSKA (reference sequence). The CDR3, as DNA: TGCAGTGCCAAAAATCTACTAGCGGATAGCACAGATACGCAGTATTTT. This sequence encodes CSAKNLLADSTDTQYF.

The V gene is TRBV20-1, the J gene TRBJ2-7; 7 nucleotides agree with TRBD1. Looked up from germline, CDR1 is DFQATT and CDR2 is SNEGSKA (reference sequence). The CDR3 is 14 residues long. The junction had 4 bases not matched to a gene; V was cut back by 2 bases and J by 0 bases. The CDR3 region is CSARLDRSSYEQYF. For the CDR3, the DNA is TGCAGTGCTAGACTGGACAGGTCCTCCTACGAGCAGTACTTC.

The chain links TRBV6-2 or TRBV6-3 to TRBJ2-1; 10 bases match TRBD2. Unmatched junction bases numbered 5, after V lost 7 bases and J lost 5 bases. The CDR3 runs to 14 residues. CDR1 is MNHEY, CDR2 SVGEGT, per germline. The CDR3 sequence is CASKALAGDNEQFF. In nucleotides, the CDR3 is TGTGCCAGCAAAGCCCTAGCGGGAGACAATGAGCAGTTCTTC.

In its sample, this clonotype was seen a few times. The chain links TRBV2 to TRBJ2-7; possible D gene TRBD1, 6 bases. Gene TRBJ2-5 matches the end of the DNA better, so the J call may be wrong. The CDR3 has 15 amino acids. Looked up from germline, CDR1 is SNHLY and CDR2 is FYNNEI. The CDR3 DNA follows: TGTGCCAGCAGTTCCTTTGGGGGCCTGGGAGAGACCCAGTACTTC. Its protein product is CASSSFGGLGETQYF.

This clonotype came up a few times. This rearrangement joins TRBV12-3 or TRBV12-4 to TRBJ2-1; the D gene is possibly TRBD1 (5 bases). V gave up 2 bases and J gave up 10 bases, with 9 bases separating them. This CDR3 is 12 amino acids long. The CDR3 nucleotides are TGTGCCAGCAGTTTACAGGGTTTGGAGCAGTTCTTC. The encoded protein is CASSLQGLEQFF.